Listed here are 15 T cell receptor beta chains from one sample, sequenced in a study of identical twins. TCRdb recomputed calls from the 5' RACE reads with MiXCR, one row per CDR3 protein. Among 700,000 or so distinct CDR3 sequences, about 20% were seen once, and the ten largest hold roughly 4%. This sample was also put to use in a study of T cells expressing NK-cell markers.

Sequences were obtained from PBMCs. The receptors were sampled from a woman under 30 in good health.

This chain connects TRBV20-1 to TRBJ2-2; D gene ambiguous. Trimming shortened V by 5 bases and J by 5 bases, and 12 bases separated the two germline ends. This CDR3 comprises 13 residues. Germline values: CDR1 DFQATT, CDR2 SNEGSKA (reference sequence). The CDR3 bases are TGCAGTGCTCCCGGACCCGGGACCGGGGAGCTGTTTTTT. The encoded protein is CSAPGPGTGELFF.

This clonotype was observed a handful of times. V gene TRBV20-1 combines with J gene TRBJ2-1, with 9 bases identical to TRBD2. With V trimmed by 5 bases and J by 7 bases, 12 bases remained unmatched. Germline values: CDR1 DFQATT, CDR2 SNEGSKA (reference sequence). This CDR3 spans 15 amino acids. CDR3 loop: CSARPGGGGQNEQFF. As DNA, the CDR3 is TGCAGTGCTCGCCCCGGCGGGGGGGGCCAGAATGAGCAGTTCTTC.

This rearrangement joins TRBV11-1 to TRBJ1-1; no definite D call. This CDR3 is built from 15 residues. The V end was cut by 5 bases, the J end by 2 bases, with 15 bases between. CDR1 is SGHAT, CDR2 FQDESV, per germline (reference sequence). CDR3 bases: TGTGCCAGCAGCCTCCGGCGCGTCGCAAACACTGAAGCTTTCTTT. This translates into CASSLRRVANTEAFF.

This clonotype was detected a few times. The CDR3 is CSAYTSDTGELFF. In DNA form, the CDR3 reads TGCAGTGCATACACTAGCGATACCGGGGAGCTGTTTTTT. V is TRBV20-1 and J is TRBJ2-2, with TRBD2 matching over 7 bases. The CDR3 totals 13 residues. V dropped 6 bases and J dropped 5; count of bases not matched to a gene: 6. Germline V gene sequence: CDR1 DFQATT, CDR2 SNEGSKA (reference sequence).

This clonotype was counted a few times. The chain combines TRBV20-1 with TRBJ2-3, with no clear D. Deletions cut 8 bases from V and 0 bases from J, with 15 bases between. There are 14 residues in the CDR3. Germline CDR1 DFQATT, CDR2 SNEGSKA (reference sequence). The CDR3 sequence is CSTGPPASTDTQYF. The CDR3 bases are TGCAGTACCGGACCCCCGGCTAGCACAGATACGCAGTATTTT.

Comment on this clonotype: Since a much larger clone is just one base distant, this may be a read error. The rearrangement uses TRBV7-2 and TRBJ2-7; TRBD2 matches at 7 bases. Germline V gives CDR1 SGHTA, CDR2 FQGNSA. There are 12 residues in the CDR3. The trim removed 5 bases at V and 4 bases at J, leaving 2 bases unmatched. The CDR3 region has the DNA TGTGCCAGCAGCCAGGGACTATACGAGCAGTACTTC. This encodes CASSQGLYEQYF. The complete variable domain, with remaining parts taken from reference TRBV7-2 and TRBJ2-7, reads GAGVSQSPSNKVTEKGKDVELRCDPISGHTALYWYRQSLGQGLEFLIYFQGNSAPDKSGLPSDRFSAERTGGSVSTLTIQRTQQEDSAVYLCASSQGLYEQYFGPGTRLTVT.

V and J are TRBV6-5 and TRBJ2-4, with a possible D match to TRBD2 (5 bases). Germline V CDR1 and CDR2: MNHEY, SVGAGI. V dropped 5 bases and J dropped 0 bases, with 11 bases sitting between them. The CDR3 loop spans 15 amino acids. The CDR3 sequence: CASSTRGLAKNIQYF. The CDR3 DNA reads TGTGCCAGCAGTACTCGAGGGCTAGCCAAAAACATTCAGTACTTC.

This clonotype turned up a few times. The chain has TRBV5-1 and TRBJ2-1, with 10 bases fitting TRBD2. Germline V gene data show CDR1 as SGHRS and CDR2 as YFSETQ. This CDR3 spans 16 amino acids. Trimming cost V 5 bases and J 8 bases; bases outside gene matches: 13. CDR3 protein: CASRDGLAVSSDEQFF. In DNA form, the CDR3 reads TGCGCCAGCAGGGACGGACTAGCGGTTTCCTCGGATGAGCAGTTCTTC.

A word on this clonotype: Possible read error: a much larger clone is one base away. The chain has TRBV7-2 and TRBJ1-5, with 10 bases identical to TRBD1. V was clipped by 5 bases and J by 3 bases; unmatched bases: 1. This CDR3 is 14 amino acids long. CDR1 is SGHTA, CDR2 FQGNSA, per germline. In DNA form, the CDR3 reads TGTGCCAGCAGCGACAGGGGGCCCAATCAGCCCCAGCATTTT. Encoded protein: CASSDRGPNQPQHF.

The rearrangement uses TRBV29-1 and TRBJ2-7; D may be TRBD1 (6 bases). Germline-derived CDR1 and CDR2 are SQVTM and ANQGSEA. Trimming took 0 bases from V and 3 from J, leaving 9 bases between them. This CDR3 has 13 amino acids. CDR3 nucleotide sequence: TGCAGCGTTGAAGAGGTCAGGGGCTACGAGCAGTACTTC. This translates into CSVEEVRGYEQYF.

This clonotype was detected once. CDR3 bases: TGTGCCAGCAGCTTAGGCGACAGGGTCCTAATCTCTGGGGCCAACGTCCTGACTTTC. This encodes CASSLGDRVLISGANVLTF. The V gene is TRBV11-2, the J gene TRBJ2-6; 7 nucleotides match TRBD1. Germline V gene sequence: CDR1 SGHAT, CDR2 FQNNGV. Trimming cost V 1 base and J 0 bases; bases outside gene matches: 9. The CDR3 runs to 19 residues.

The chain has TRBV29-1 and TRBJ1-2; D is uncertain. This CDR3 is built from 11 residues. Per germline, CDR1 SQVTM and CDR2 ANQGSEA. V was trimmed by 4 bases and J by 4 bases, leaving 7 bases between them. CDR3 sequence (DNA): TGCAGCGTTGCGATCTTCTATGGCTACACCTTC. Amino acid sequence: CSVAIFYGYTF. Full variable domain (remainder filled in from reference TRBV29-1 and TRBJ1-2): SAVISQKPSRDICQRGTSLTIQCQVDSQVTMMFWYRQQPGQSLTLIATANQGSEATYESGFVIDKFPISRPNLTFSTLTVSNMSPEDSSIYLCSVAIFYGYTFGSGTRLTVV.

The genes are TRBV12-3 or TRBV12-4 and TRBJ2-1; the match to TRBD1 covers 8 bases. The trim removed 0 bases at V and 15 bases at J, leaving 10 bases unmatched. This CDR3 comprises 14 residues. CDR3 sequence: CASSLAETGDHRFF. The DNA for the CDR3 is TGTGCCAGCAGTTTAGCAGAGACAGGGGATCATCGGTTCTTC.

The chain employs TRBV9 and TRBJ2-7, with 7 nucleotides matching TRBD2. The V gene end was trimmed by 5 bases and the J gene end by 5 bases; junction bases not matched to a gene: 13. From germline, CDR1 is SGDLS and CDR2 YYNGEE. The CDR3 length is 15 residues. In nucleotides, the CDR3 is TGTGCCAGCAGTACCCAGGCGGGAGAAGGGCACGAGCAGTACTTC. Its translation: CASSTQAGEGHEQYF.

This clonotype was detected only a few times. The rearrangement joins TRBV7-2 to TRBJ2-7; weak D call: TRBD2 (7 bases). Germline V lookup: CDR1 SGHTA, CDR2 FQGNSA. The CDR3 spans 16 residues. V was trimmed by 4 bases and J by 4 bases, leaving 20 bases between them. Here the CDR3 reads CASSSRGAGRWYEQYF. The CDR3 DNA follows: TGTGCCAGCAGCTCACGGGGGGCAGGGCGGTGGTACGAGCAGTACTTC.